This entry is about one T cell receptor beta chain. The CDR3 totals 16 residues. Trimming took 1 base from V and 7 from J, leaving 17 bases between them. The germline gives CDR1 SGHDN, CDR2 FVKESK. Profiled with immunoSEQ multiplex PCR; TCRdb holds only in-frame clones, not every one. The sample includes 130,000 or so clones, about 70% of them seen just once. The data originate from a study of blood T cell repertoires in COVID-19. Study-level information: Sample material is recorded as cDNA or gDNA derived from T cells, B-cell-depleted T cells, or PBMCs.

This chain links TRBV14 with TRBJ2-1; D is possibly TRBD2 (6 bases). This clonotype was obtained from a woman aged 70-85 years with acute or convalescent COVID-19. Sequenced material: peripheral blood. Written as DNA, the CDR3 is TGTGCCAGCAGCCAAGCTGGAGGGGTCCAAAGGAATGAGCAGTTCTTC. Protein sequence: CASSQAGGVQRNEQFF. The whole variable domain, remainder taken from reference TRBV14 and TRBJ2-1, is EAGVTQFPSHSVIEKGQTVTLRCDPISGHDNLYWYRRVMGKEIKFLLHFVKESKQDESGMPNNRFLAERTGGTYSTLKVQPAELEDSGVYFCASSQAGGVQRNEQFFGPGTRLTVL.